This TCR beta chain was documented in a study of human T cells and chemical hapten exposure. Study information: Across its 20 to 25 weeks, the study gave patients weekly diphenylcyclopropenone doses to the scalp. Readings were taken at 6 days from patch tests that had applied 0.01% DPC to the upper back.

Stated time point: patch test 1, 2 weeks after DPC sensitization. Sample treatment: therapeutic diphenylcyclopropenone sensitization with weekly scalp DPC. TCRdb re-called the RACE reads with MiXCR, one entry per CDR3 protein. Of 79,000 or so distinct CDR3 sequences in the sample, 25% to 40% were seen once. CDR3 size: 17 residues. The V gene end was trimmed by 0 bases and the J gene end by 8 bases; junction bases not matched to a gene: 11. Germline V gene sequence: CDR1 SEHNR, CDR2 FQNEAQ (reference sequence). The chain employs TRBV7-9 and TRBJ2-1; TRBD2 aligns across 9 bases. The sequencing used whole blood, collected in connection with sensitization to the hapten diphenylcyclopropenone (DPC). The sequence was collected from a man aged 40-49 years with alopecia areata. Some clones in this sample may be carry-over from other donors' samples. Written as DNA, the CDR3 is TGTGCCAGCAGCTTAGCGCGGGGAGCGGGAGGTCTTTATGAGCAGTTCTTC. Its translation: CASSLARGAGGLYEQFF.